A single sample is the source of the 12 T cell receptor beta chains below, sequenced in a study of T cells in Graves' hyperthyroidism and ophthalmopathy. RNA transcripts gave rise to amplified TCR beta CDR3 regions. The HTBI primer set served for first-round RT-PCR of the TCR CDR3. Each CDR3 protein is one row after TCRdb ran MiXCR on the multiplex PCR reads. The sample lists hundreds of thousands of distinct CDR3 sequences, under 25% occurring once. Sequenced sample: blood. The receptors were gathered from a man in his thirties or forties with Graves' ophthalmopathy.

In its sample, this clonotype was seen many times. This chain joins TRBV7-9 and TRBJ2-3, with a possible D match to TRBD1 (6 bases). V lost 3 bases, J lost 8 bases, and 15 bases lay in between. The CDR3 loop spans 14 amino acids. Germline V lookup: CDR1 SEHNR, CDR2 FQNEAQ (reference sequence). This CDR3 is CASSFSRGGTTQYF. The CDR3 region has the DNA TGTGCCAGCAGCTTCAGCAGGGGTGGAACTACGCAGTATTTT. Together with reference TRBV7-9 and TRBJ2-3, the CDR3 gives the full variable domain: DTGVSQNPRHKITKRGQNVTFRCDPISEHNRLYWYRQTLGQGPEFLTYFQNEAQLEKSRLLSDRFSAERPKGSFSTLEIQRTEQGDSAMYLCASSFSRGGTTQYFGPGTRLTVL.

CDR3 nucleotides: TGTGCCAGCAGCGCACCGGGACCTAACTATGGCTACACCTTC. Translation gives CASSAPGPNYGYTF. This chain links TRBV9 with TRBJ1-2; maybe TRBD1 (5 bases). Germline-derived CDR1 and CDR2 are SGDLS and YYNGEE. CDR3 length equals 14 residues. V was shortened by 3 bases and J by 0 bases, with 9 bases between the two germline ends.

This clonotype appeared a few times. The rearrangement joins TRBV27 to TRBJ2-1, with 8 bases identical to TRBD1. The CDR3 contains 14 residues. J was trimmed by 5 bases and V by 3 bases; bases with no gene match: 3. CDR1 and CDR2 from the germline V gene are MNHEY and SMNVEV (reference sequence). CDR3 sequence: CASSFGRGHNEQFF. The DNA for the CDR3 is TGTGCCAGCAGTTTCGGCAGGGGGCACAATGAGCAGTTCTTC.

This clonotype appeared a few times. The rearrangement uses TRBV7-6 and TRBJ1-3; 8 bases line up with TRBD1. The CDR3 runs 16 residues. Germline V lookup: CDR1 SGHVS, CDR2 FNYEAQ. The J segment lost 2 bases and the V segment lost 1 base, leaving 4 bases of the junction unmatched. The CDR3 reads CASSLVEGQAGNTIYF. Written as DNA, the CDR3 is TGTGCCAGCAGCTTAGTGGAGGGACAGGCTGGAAACACCATATATTTT. The full variable domain, in which reference TRBV7-6 and TRBJ1-3 provide the parts outside the CDR3, is GAGVSQSPRYKVTKRGQDVALRCDPISGHVSLYWYRQALGQGPEFLTYFNYEAQQDKSGLPNDRFSAERPEGSISTLTIQRTEQRDSAMYRCASSLVEGQAGNTIYFGEGSWLTVV.

The V gene is TRBV19, the J gene TRBJ1-1; maybe TRBD1 (6 bases). V was clipped by 4 bases and J by 1 base, with 13 bases between them. This CDR3 has 15 amino acids. Germline assignment: CDR1 LNHDA and CDR2 SQIVND (reference sequence). The CDR3 loop is CASSTQRDKNTEAFF. The CDR3 nucleotides are TGTGCCAGTAGTACCCAACGGGACAAGAACACTGAAGCTTTCTTT.

The chain carries TRBV20-1 and TRBJ2-7; D gene ambiguous. From germline, CDR1 is DFQATT and CDR2 SNEGSKA (reference sequence). Deletions cut 7 bases from V and 5 bases from J, with 18 bases between. The CDR3 consists of 13 residues. CDR3 bases: TGCAGTGTAGCCCATAATCCCGAAAACGAGCAGTACTTC. Amino acid sequence: CSVAHNPENEQYF.

In its sample, this clonotype was seen a few times. The chain links TRBV27 to TRBJ2-7; D remains unclear. The CDR3 has 15 amino acids. The ends were cut back, 5 bases at V and 3 bases at J, with 17 bases in the middle. In germline, CDR1 is MNHEY, CDR2 SMNVEV (reference sequence). This CDR3 is CASSPENVAYYEQYF. In DNA form, the CDR3 reads TGTGCCAGCAGTCCAGAAAATGTAGCATACTACGAGCAGTACTTC.

The rearrangement uses TRBV10-3 and TRBJ2-7, with 7 bases matching TRBD2. The CDR3 consists of 13 residues. Germline CDR1 reads ENHRY; CDR2 reads SYGVKD. V shed 11 bases, J shed 0 bases, and the junction held 7 bases outside the gene matches. In nucleotides, the CDR3 is TGTGCCTCTCAAGGCGGGAGCTCCTACGAGCAGTACTTC. Translated: CASQGGSSYEQYF.

V is TRBV15 and J is TRBJ1-1; D ambiguous. Germline CDR1 is LNHNV and CDR2 is YYDKDF (reference sequence). This CDR3 has 12 residues. The V gene lost 0 bases and the J gene lost 8 bases, with 7 bases spanning the gap. The CDR3 reads CATSRDVGEAFF. The CDR3 DNA reads as TGTGCCACCAGCAGAGATGTGGGGGAAGCTTTCTTT.

The chain links TRBV6-1 to TRBJ1-3; D remains ambiguous. Trimming stripped 4 bases from V and 3 bases from J, with 7 bases between. CDR3 length: 13 amino acids. Germline CDR1 and CDR2: MNHNS and SASEGT. In DNA form, the CDR3 reads TGTGCCAGCAGTGCAACGGATGGAAACACCATATATTTT. Its protein is CASSATDGNTIYF.

The J gene is TRBJ2-5, the V gene TRBV4-2; 8 bases fit TRBD2. Unmatched junction bases numbered 9, after V lost 3 bases and J lost 9 bases. CDR1 LGHNA and CDR2 YNFKEQ come from the germline V gene. CDR3 length: 14 residues. The CDR3 sequence: CASSQGGGPGAQYF. Here the CDR3 DNA reads TGTGCCAGCAGCCAGGGCGGGGGGCCTGGGGCCCAGTACTTC.

V and J are TRBV3-1 and TRBJ2-1, with 14 bases matching TRBD2. The length of the CDR3 is 17 residues. Germline V gene lookup returns CDR1 LGHDT and CDR2 YNNKEL (reference sequence). V trimming: 5 bases; J trimming: 8 bases; junction bases outside the gene matches: 11. The CDR3 sequence: CASSATTSGRAGDEQFF. The CDR3 coding sequence is TGTGCCAGCAGCGCGACGACTAGCGGGAGGGCCGGGGATGAGCAGTTCTTC.